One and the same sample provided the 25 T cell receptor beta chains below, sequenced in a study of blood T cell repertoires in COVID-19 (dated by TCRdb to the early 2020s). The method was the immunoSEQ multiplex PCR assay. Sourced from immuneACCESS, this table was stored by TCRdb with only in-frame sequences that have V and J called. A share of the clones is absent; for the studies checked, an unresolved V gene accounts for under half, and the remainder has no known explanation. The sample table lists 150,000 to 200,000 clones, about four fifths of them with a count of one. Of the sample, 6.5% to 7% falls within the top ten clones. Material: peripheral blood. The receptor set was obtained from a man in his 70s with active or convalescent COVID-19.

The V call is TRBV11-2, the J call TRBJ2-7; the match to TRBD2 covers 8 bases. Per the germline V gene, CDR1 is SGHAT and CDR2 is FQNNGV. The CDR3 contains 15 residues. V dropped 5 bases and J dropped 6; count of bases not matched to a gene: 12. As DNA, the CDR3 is TGTGCCAGCAGCCCGAGGACTAGCCAAGGTTCCGAGCAGTACTTC. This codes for CASSPRTSQGSEQYF.

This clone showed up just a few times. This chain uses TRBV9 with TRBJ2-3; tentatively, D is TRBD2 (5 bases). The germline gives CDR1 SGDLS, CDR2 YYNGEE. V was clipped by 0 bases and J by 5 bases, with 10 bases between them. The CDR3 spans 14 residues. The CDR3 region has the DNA TGTGCCAGCAGCGTAGCTACTGGAGGAGATACGCAGTATTTT. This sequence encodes CASSVATGGDTQYF. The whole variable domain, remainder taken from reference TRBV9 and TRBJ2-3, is DSGVTQTPKHLITATGQRVTLRCSPRSGDLSVYWYQQSLDQGLQFLIQYYNGEERAKGNILERFSAQQFPDLHSELNLSSLELGDSALYFCASSVATGGDTQYFGPGTRLTVL.

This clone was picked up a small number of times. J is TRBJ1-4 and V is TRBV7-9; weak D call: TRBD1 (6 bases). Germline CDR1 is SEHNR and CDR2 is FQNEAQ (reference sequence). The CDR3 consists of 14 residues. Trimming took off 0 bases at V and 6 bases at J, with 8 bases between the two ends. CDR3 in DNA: TGTGCCAGCAGCTTAGCCAGGGGAGATGAAAAACTGTTTTTT. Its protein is CASSLARGDEKLFF.

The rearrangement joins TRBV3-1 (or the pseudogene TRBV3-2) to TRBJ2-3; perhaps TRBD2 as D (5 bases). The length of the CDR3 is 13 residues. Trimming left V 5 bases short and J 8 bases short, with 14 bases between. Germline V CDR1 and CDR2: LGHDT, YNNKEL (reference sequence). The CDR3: CASSSLKSGTQYF. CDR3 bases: TGTGCCAGCAGCTCCCTAAAAAGCGGTACGCAGTATTTT.

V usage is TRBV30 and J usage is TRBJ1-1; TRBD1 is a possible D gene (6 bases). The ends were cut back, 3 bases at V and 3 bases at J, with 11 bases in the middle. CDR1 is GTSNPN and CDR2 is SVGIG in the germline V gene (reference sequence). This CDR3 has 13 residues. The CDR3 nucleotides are TGTGCCTGGAGCCAAGGGGGTGACACTGAAGCTTTCTTT. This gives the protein CAWSQGGDTEAFF. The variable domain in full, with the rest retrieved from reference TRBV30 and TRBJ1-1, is SQTIHQWPATLVQPVGSPLSLECTVEGTSNPNLYWYRQAAGRGLQLLFYSVGIGQISSEVPQNLSASRPQDRQFILSSKKLLLSDSGFYLCAWSQGGDTEAFFGQGTRLTVV.

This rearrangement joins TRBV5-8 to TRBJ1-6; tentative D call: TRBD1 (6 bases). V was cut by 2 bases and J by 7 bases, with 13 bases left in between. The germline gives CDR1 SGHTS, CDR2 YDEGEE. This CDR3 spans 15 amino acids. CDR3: CASSFTGQTNSPLHF. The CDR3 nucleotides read TGTGCCAGCAGCTTTACCGGACAGACCAATTCACCCCTCCACTTT. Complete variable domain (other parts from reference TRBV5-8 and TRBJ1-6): EAGVTQSPTHLIKTRGQQATLRCSPISGHTSVYWYQQALGLGLQFLLWYDEGEERNRGNFPPRFSGRQFPNYSSELNVNALELEDSALYLCASSFTGQTNSPLHFGNGTRLTVT.

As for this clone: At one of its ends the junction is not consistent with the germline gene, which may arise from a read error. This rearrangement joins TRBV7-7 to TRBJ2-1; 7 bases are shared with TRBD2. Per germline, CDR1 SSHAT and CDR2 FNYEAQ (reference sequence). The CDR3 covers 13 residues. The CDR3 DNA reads TGTGCTAGCAGCCCGGGAGGCTACAATGAGCAGTTCTTC. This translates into CASSPGGYNEQFF.

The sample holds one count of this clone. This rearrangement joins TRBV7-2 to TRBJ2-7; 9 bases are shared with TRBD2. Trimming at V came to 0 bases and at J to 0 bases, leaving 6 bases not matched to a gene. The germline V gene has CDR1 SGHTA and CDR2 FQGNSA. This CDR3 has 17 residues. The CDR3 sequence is CASSLASGGIYSYEQYF. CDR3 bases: TGTGCCAGCAGCTTAGCTAGCGGGGGTATTTACTCCTACGAGCAGTACTTC. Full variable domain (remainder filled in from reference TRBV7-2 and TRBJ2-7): GAGVSQSPSNKVTEKGKDVELRCDPISGHTALYWYRQSLGQGLEFLIYFQGNSAPDKSGLPSDRFSAERTGGSVSTLTIQRTQQEDSAVYLCASSLASGGIYSYEQYFGPGTRLTVT.

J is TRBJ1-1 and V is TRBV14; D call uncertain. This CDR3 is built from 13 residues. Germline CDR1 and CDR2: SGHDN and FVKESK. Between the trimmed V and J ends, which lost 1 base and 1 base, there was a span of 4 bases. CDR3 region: CASSQGPNTEAFF. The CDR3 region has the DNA TGTGCCAGCAGCCAAGGGCCGAACACTGAAGCTTTCTTT.

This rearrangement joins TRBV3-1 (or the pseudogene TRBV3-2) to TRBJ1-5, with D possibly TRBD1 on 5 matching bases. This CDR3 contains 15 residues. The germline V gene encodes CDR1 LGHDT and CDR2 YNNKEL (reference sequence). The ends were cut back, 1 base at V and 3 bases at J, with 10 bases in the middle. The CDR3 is CASSQGTLDNQPQHF. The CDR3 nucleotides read TGTGCCAGCAGCCAAGGGACACTCGACAATCAGCCCCAGCATTTT.

CDR3 residues: CASSVTSANEQFF. The CDR3 coding sequence is TGTGCCAGCAGCGTGACATCGGCCAATGAGCAGTTCTTC. This rearrangement joins TRBV6-5 to TRBJ2-1, with D unresolved. From germline, CDR1 is MNHEY and CDR2 SVGAGI. The CDR3 length is 13 residues. Trimming pared 6 bases from V and 6 bases from J, leaving 12 bases between.

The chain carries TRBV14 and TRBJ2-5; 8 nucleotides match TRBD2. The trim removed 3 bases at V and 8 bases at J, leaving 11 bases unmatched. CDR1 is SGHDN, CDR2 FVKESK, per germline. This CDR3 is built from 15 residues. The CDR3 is CASSQSHSGATTQYF. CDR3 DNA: TGTGCCAGCAGCCAGTCACATAGCGGGGCAACTACCCAGTACTTC.

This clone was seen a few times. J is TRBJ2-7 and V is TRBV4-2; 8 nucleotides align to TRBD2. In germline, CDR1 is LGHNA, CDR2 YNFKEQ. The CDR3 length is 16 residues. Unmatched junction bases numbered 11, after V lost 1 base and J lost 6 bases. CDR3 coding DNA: TGTGCCAGCAGCCAAGCGGGACGGGAGGGCCCCTCCGAGCAGTACTTC. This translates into CASSQAGREGPSEQYF.

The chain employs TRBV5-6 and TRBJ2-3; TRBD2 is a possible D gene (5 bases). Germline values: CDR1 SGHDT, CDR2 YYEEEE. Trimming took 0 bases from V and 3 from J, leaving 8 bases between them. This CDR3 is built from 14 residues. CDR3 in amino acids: CASSLGRTTDTQYF. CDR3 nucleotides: TGTGCCAGCAGCTTGGGACGGACTACAGATACGCAGTATTTT.

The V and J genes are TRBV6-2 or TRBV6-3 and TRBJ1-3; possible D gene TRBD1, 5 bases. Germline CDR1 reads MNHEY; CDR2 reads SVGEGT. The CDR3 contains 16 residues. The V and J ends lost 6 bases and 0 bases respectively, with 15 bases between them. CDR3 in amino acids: CASSPAGTSSGNTIYF. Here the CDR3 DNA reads TGTGCCAGCAGCCCGGCGGGGACGAGCTCTGGAAACACCATATATTTT.

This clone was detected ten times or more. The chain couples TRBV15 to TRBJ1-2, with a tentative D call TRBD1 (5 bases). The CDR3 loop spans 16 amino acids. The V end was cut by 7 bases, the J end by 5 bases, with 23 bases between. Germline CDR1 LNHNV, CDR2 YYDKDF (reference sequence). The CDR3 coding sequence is TGTGCCACCACCGCCCCGGGGGAGTCGGTGGGGTATGGCTACACCTTC. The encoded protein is CATTAPGESVGYGYTF.

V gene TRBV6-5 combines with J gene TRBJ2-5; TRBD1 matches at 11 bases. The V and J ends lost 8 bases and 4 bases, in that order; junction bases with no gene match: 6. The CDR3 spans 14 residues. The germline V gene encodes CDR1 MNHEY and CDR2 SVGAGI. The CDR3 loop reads CASARDRGRETQYF. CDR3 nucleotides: TGTGCCAGCGCCCGGGACAGGGGGAGAGAGACCCAGTACTTC.

The CDR3 DNA follows: TGTGCCAGCAGCTTAGGAGGGCCTTCACCCCTCCACTTT. Translation: CASSLGGPSPLHF. The rearrangement joins TRBV7-6 to TRBJ1-6; D gene unclear. With 1 base removed from V and 9 bases from J, the gap between germline ends came to 7 bases. CDR3 length equals 13 residues. Germline CDR1 and CDR2: SGHVS and FNYEAQ.

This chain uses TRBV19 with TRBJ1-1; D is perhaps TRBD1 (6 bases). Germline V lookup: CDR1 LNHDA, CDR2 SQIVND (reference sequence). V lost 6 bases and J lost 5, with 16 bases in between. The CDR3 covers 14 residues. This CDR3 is CASSQQGSITEAFF. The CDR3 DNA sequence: TGTGCCAGTAGCCAACAGGGTAGTATAACTGAAGCTTTCTTT.

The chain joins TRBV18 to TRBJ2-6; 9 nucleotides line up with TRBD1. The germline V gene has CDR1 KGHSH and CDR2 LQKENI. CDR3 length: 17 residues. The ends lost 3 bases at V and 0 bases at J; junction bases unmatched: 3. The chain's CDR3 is CASSPGQGISGANVLTF. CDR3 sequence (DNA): TGTGCCAGCTCACCGGGACAGGGAATCTCTGGGGCCAACGTCCTGACTTTC.

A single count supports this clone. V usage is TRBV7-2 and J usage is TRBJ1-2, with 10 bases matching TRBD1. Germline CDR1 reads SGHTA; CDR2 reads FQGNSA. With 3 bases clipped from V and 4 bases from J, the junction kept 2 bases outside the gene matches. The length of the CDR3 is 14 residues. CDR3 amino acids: CASSLDRGFYGYTF. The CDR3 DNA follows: TGTGCCAGCAGCTTGGACAGGGGGTTCTATGGCTACACCTTC.

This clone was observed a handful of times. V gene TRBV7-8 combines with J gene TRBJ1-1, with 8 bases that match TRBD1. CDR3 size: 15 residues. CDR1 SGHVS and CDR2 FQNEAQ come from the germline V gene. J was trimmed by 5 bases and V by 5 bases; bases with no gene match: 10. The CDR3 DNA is TGTGCCAGCAGCCCTCAGGACAGGGCTTGGACTGAAGCTTTCTTT. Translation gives CASSPQDRAWTEAFF.

The CDR3 here is CAWSVQGREKLFF. CDR3 DNA: TGTGCCTGGAGTGTACAGGGTAGGGAAAAACTGTTTTTT. This chain uses TRBV30 with TRBJ1-4; maybe TRBD1 (6 bases). Germline V lookup: CDR1 GTSNPN, CDR2 SVGIG (reference sequence). The V gene lost 0 bases and the J gene lost 8 bases, with 10 bases spanning the gap. The CDR3 is 13 amino acids. Complete variable domain (other parts from reference TRBV30 and TRBJ1-4): SQTIHQWPATLVQPVGSPLSLECTVEGTSNPNLYWYRQAAGRGLQLLFYSVGIGQISSEVPQNLSASRPQDRQFILSSKKLLLSDSGFYLCAWSVQGREKLFFGSGTQLSVL.

The CDR3 coding sequence is TGTGCCAGCAGTGAATATCTGGGGGGGCGGAACACTGAAGCTTTCTTT. Translation gives CASSEYLGGRNTEAFF. The V call is TRBV6-1, the J call TRBJ1-1; D is possibly TRBD1 (6 bases). CDR3 size: 16 residues. The germline CDR1 and CDR2 sequences are MNHNS and SASEGT. Deletions cut 2 bases from V and 1 base from J, with 14 bases between.

The CDR3 protein is CASGDRPGYTF. In DNA, the CDR3 is TGTGCCAGCGGGGACAGACCAGGCTACACCTTC. This rearrangement joins TRBV2 to TRBJ1-2, with TRBD1 identical over 7 bases. The CDR3 is 11 residues long. Germline V lookup: CDR1 SNHLY, CDR2 FYNNEI. The ends lost 8 bases at V and 8 bases at J; junction bases unmatched: 5.